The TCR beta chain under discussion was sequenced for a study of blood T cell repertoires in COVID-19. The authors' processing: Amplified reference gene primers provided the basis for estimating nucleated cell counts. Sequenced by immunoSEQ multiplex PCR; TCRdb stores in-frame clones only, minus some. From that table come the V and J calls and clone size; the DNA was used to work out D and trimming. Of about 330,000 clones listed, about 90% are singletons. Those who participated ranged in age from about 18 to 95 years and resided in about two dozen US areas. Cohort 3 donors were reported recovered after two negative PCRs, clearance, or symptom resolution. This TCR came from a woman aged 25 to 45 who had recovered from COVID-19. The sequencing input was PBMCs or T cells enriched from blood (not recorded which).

CDR3 amino acids: CASGLGQGNQPQHF. CDR3 bases: TGTGCTAGTGGTCTCGGACAGGGCAATCAGCCCCAGCATTTT. This chain connects TRBV12-5 to TRBJ1-5; 7 bases line up with TRBD1. Germline CDR1 is LGHNT and CDR2 is FRNRAP. Losses at the gene ends were 5 bases for V and 2 bases for J; bases not matched to a gene: 3. The CDR3 runs to 14 residues.